Detailed here is one T cell receptor (beta chain). Using a J-beta primer mix together with a sample-barcoded 5' primer, a second PCR was run for roughly 6 to 12 cycles. MiXCR was run by TCRdb on the 5' RACE reads, yielding one entry per CDR3 protein. Among about 970,000 distinct CDR3 sequences listed, roughly half were seen once. The data are from a study of blood T cells in healthy people across ages. The CDR3 is 14 amino acids. With 4 bases removed from V and 2 bases from J, the gap between germline ends came to 14 bases. Germline V CDR1 and CDR2: SQVTM, ANQGSEA. Sequenced: blood. The rearrangement uses TRBV29-1 and TRBJ1-1, with D possibly being TRBD1 (5 bases). This TCR derives from a woman aged 55 to 70 in good health. In DNA form, the CDR3 reads TGCAGCGTTGGTCTACTGCAGGGTAACACTGAAGCTTTCTTT. This gives the protein CSVGLLQGNTEAFF.